This passage covers 5 T cell receptor beta chains from one sample sequenced in a study of blood T cell repertoires in COVID-19. Assay used: immunoSEQ multiplex PCR; TCRdb lists only in-frame clones, some missing. Of 35,000 to 55,000 clones in the sample, nearly 70% were seen once. Material: peripheral blood. Receptor source: a man older than 75 with acute or convalescent COVID-19.

The J gene is TRBJ2-5, the V gene TRBV5-6; tentative D call: TRBD2 (7 bases). The ends were cut back, 4 bases at V and 2 bases at J, with 12 bases in the middle. The CDR3 spans 14 residues. CDR1 and CDR2 from the germline V gene are SGHDT and YYEEEE. CDR3 bases: TGTGCCAGCAGCCCGGGGGGCCCTCAAGAGACCCAGTACTTC. This sequence encodes CASSPGGPQETQYF.

This clone was detected only once. The chain links TRBV6-5 to TRBJ1-1; D gene unclear. The CDR3 length is 16 residues. Germline V lookup: CDR1 MNHEY, CDR2 SVGAGI. Trimming removed 0 bases at V and 0 bases at J, with 11 bases between. CDR3 in amino acids: CASSYSTRVMNTEAFF. As DNA, the CDR3 is TGTGCCAGCAGTTACTCGACACGTGTTATGAACACTGAAGCTTTCTTT.

The chain recombines TRBV11-1 with TRBJ2-1, with TRBD1 identical over 7 bases. V was clipped by 5 bases and J by 5 bases; unmatched bases: 12. This CDR3 has 16 residues. In germline, CDR1 is SGHAT, CDR2 FQDESV (reference sequence). The CDR3 DNA is TGTGCCAGCAGCCGACCCCGGGACAGACCTAACAATGAGCAGTTCTTC. As protein: CASSRPRDRPNNEQFF.

This rearrangement joins TRBV27 to TRBJ2-1; the D gene is possibly TRBD1 (5 bases). Germline V gene sequence: CDR1 MNHEY, CDR2 SMNVEV (reference sequence). The CDR3 consists of 13 residues. Trimming took off 5 bases at V and 9 bases at J, with 14 bases between the two ends. The CDR3: CASSLQGLGEQFF. For the CDR3, the DNA is TGTGCCAGCAGTCTCCAGGGTTTAGGTGAGCAGTTCTTC.

The chain couples TRBV11-3 to TRBJ2-3; no clear D gene. The V and J ends lost 8 bases and 0 bases respectively, with 12 bases between them. The germline V gene has CDR1 SGHNT and CDR2 YENEEA. The CDR3 contains 14 residues. The CDR3 sequence is CASLRDSSTDTQYF. The CDR3 nucleotides are TGTGCCAGCCTCAGAGACTCTAGCACAGATACGCAGTATTTT. Supplemented by reference TRBV11-3 and TRBJ2-3, the full variable domain reads EAGVVQSPRYKIIEKKQPVAFWCNPISGHNTLYWYLQNLGQGPELLIRYENEEAVDDSQLPKDRFSAERLKGVDSTLKIQPAELGDSAVYLCASLRDSSTDTQYFGPGTRLTVL.